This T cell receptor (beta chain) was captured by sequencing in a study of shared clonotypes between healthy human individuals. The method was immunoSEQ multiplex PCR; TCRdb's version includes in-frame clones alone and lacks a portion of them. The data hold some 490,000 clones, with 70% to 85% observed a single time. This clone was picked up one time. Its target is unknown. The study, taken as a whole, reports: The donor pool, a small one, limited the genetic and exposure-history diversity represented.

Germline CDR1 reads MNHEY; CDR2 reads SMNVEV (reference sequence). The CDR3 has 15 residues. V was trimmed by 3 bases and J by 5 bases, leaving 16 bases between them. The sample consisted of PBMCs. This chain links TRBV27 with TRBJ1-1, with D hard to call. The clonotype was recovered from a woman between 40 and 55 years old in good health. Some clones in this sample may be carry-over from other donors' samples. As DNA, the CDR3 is TGTGCCAGCAGTTTTAATCCTGGGCTTGGGACTGAAGCTTTCTTT. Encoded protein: CASSFNPGLGTEAFF.